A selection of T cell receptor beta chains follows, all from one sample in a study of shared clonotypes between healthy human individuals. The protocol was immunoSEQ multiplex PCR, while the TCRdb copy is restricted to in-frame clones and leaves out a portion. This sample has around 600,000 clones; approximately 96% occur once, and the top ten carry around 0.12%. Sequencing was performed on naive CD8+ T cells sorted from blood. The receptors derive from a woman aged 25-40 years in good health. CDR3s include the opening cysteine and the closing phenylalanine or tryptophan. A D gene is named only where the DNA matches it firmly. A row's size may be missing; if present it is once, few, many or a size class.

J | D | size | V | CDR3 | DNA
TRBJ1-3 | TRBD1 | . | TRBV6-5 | CASSPGTGFGNTIYF | TGTGCCAGCAGCCCCGGGACAGGGTTCGGAAACACCATATATTTT
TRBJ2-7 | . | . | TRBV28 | CASSFGQGSYEQYF | TGTGCCAGCAGTTTCGGGCAGGGCTCCTACGAGCAGTACTTC
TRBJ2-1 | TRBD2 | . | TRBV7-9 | CASSFSAGGREQFF | TGTGCCAGCAGCTTCTCGGCGGGAGGGCGTGAGCAGTTCTTC
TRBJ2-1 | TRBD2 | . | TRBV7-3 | CASSLMGEGIHNEQFF | TGTGCCAGCAGCTTAATGGGGGAGGGTATCCACAATGAGCAGTTCTTC
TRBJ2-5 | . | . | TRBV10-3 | CASATRPAGDGETQYF | TGTGCCTCGGCCACTCGACCCGCTGGGGATGGAGAGACCCAGTACTTC
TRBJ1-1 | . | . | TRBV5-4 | CASSKSRSFPEAFF | TGTGCCAGCAGCAAAAGCAGGTCGTTCCCTGAAGCTTTCTTT
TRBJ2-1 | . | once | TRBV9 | CASSAEISYNEQFF | TGTGCCAGCAGCGCTGAGATTTCCTACAATGAGCAGTTCTTC
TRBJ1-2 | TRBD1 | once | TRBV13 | CASSQQGTNYGYTF | TGTGCCAGCAGCCAACAGGGGACTAACTATGGCTACACCTTC
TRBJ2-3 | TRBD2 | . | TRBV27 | CASSERELSTDTQYF | TGTGCCAGCAGTGAGCGGGAGCTAAGCACAGATACGCAGTATTTT
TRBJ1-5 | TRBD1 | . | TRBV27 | CASGAGTASNQPQHF | TGTGCCAGCGGCGCCGGGACAGCAAGCAATCAGCCCCAGCATTTT
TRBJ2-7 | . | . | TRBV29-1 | CSVDVGGPAEQYF | TGCAGCGTTGACGTGGGGGGGCCGGCCGAGCAGTACTTC
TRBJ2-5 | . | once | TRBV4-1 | CASSQGSLEETQYF | TGCGCCAGCAGCCAAGGATCACTGGAGGAGACCCAGTACTTC
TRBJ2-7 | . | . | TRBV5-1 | CASSPPAQGTLARPSYEQYF | TGCGCCAGCAGCCCCCCGGCGCAGGGAACCCTAGCGCGACCTAGCTACGAGCAGTACTTC
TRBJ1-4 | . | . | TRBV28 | CASSPPSTGYNEKLFF | TGTGCCAGCAGCCCCCCGTCGACAGGCTATAATGAAAAACTGTTTTTT
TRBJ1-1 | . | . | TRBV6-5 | CAIGQENTEAFF | TGTGCCATCGGGCAGGAGAACACTGAAGCTTTCTTT
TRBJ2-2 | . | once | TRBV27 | CASSFGGDLNTGELFF | TGTGCCAGCAGTTTCGGAGGGGACCTGAACACCGGGGAGCTGTTTTTT
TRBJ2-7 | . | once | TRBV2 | CASSDPGNRRGTYEQYF | TGTGCCAGCAGTGATCCGGGCAATAGGCGTGGCACCTACGAGCAGTACTTC
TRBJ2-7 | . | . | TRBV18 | CASSPPGSSYEQYF | TGTGCCAGCTCACCACCAGGGAGCTCCTACGAGCAGTACTTC
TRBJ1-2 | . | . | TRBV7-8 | CASSPTGRQGRDGYTF | TGTGCCAGCAGCCCAACAGGACGCCAGGGACGGGATGGCTACACCTTC
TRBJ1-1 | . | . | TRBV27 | CASSLVEGAEAFF | TGTGCCAGCAGTCTGGTAGAGGGCGCTGAAGCTTTCTTT
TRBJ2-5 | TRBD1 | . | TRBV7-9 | CASRADRGGQETQYF | TGTGCCAGCAGAGCGGACAGGGGAGGCCAAGAGACCCAGTACTTC
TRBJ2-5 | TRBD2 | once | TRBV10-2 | CASSTSGRYQETQYF | TGCGCCAGCAGCACTAGCGGGAGATACCAAGAGACCCAGTACTTC
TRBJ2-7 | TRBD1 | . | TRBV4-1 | CASSQSRGPHYEQYF | TGCGCCAGCAGCCAGTCCAGGGGGCCCCACTACGAGCAGTACTTC
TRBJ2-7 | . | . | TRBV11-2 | CASSHAVQPYEQYF | TGTGCCAGCAGCCATGCGGTACAGCCCTACGAGCAGTACTTC
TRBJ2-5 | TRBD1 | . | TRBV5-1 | CASSETGGRTQYF | TGCGCCAGCAGCGAGACAGGGGGTCGGACCCAGTACTTC
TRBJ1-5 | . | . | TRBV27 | CASSLVGANQPQHF | TGTGCCAGCAGTTTGGTCGGGGCCAATCAGCCCCAGCATTTT
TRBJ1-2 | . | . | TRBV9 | CASSVGGAVRAGYTF | TGTGCCAGCAGCGTAGGGGGCGCAGTGAGGGCTGGCTACACCTTC
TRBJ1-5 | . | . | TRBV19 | CASSIGSASNQPQHF | TGTGCCAGTAGTATCGGATCAGCTAGCAATCAGCCCCAGCATTTT
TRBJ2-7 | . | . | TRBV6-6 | CASSLGHEQYF | TGTGCCAGCAGTCTTGGCCACGAGCAGTACTTC
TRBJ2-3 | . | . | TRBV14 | CASSQVSGASTDTQYF | TGTGCCAGCAGCCAAGTTTCGGGAGCAAGCACAGATACGCAGTATTTT
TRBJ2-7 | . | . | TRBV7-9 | CASSGEGGLWYEQYF | TGTGCCAGCAGTGGGGAGGGGGGCCTTTGGTACGAGCAGTACTTC